A selection of T cell receptor beta chains follows, all from one sample in a study of T cell responses to AZD1222 COVID-19 vaccine. Generated by immunoSEQ multiplex PCR, the TCRdb table keeps only in-frame clones and is missing some. The data hold over 130,000 clones, with 92% observed a single time. The specimen comprised peripheral blood, sampled 28 days after the second AZD1222 dose. All receptors derive from an adult who received the AZD1222 COVID-19 vaccine. Each CDR3 is given with its conserved first and last residue. The listing skips clone size in some rows; elsewhere it reads once, few, many or a size class.

cdr3_aa	clone_size	j_call	v_call
CAWRGLAEETQYF	once	TRBJ2-5	TRBV30
CASSLHSESSYYGYTF	-	TRBJ1-2	TRBV11-3
CASSISPDYSNQPQHF	-	TRBJ1-5	TRBV19
CASSPGDGYNEQFF	-	TRBJ2-1	TRBV7-3
CASSLSRRLAQNTGELFF	-	TRBJ2-2	TRBV28
CASRGARDSPLHF	-	TRBJ1-6	TRBV6-5
CSARAVYEQYF	-	TRBJ2-7	TRBV20-1
CASSPRFEPSGEKLFF	-	TRBJ1-4	TRBV27
CASRSGPGAEAFF	-	TRBJ1-1	TRBV5-1
CASSRTVETQYF	-	TRBJ2-5	TRBV5-8
CATSPQGAVGYTF	-	TRBJ1-2	TRBV15
CASSFRAQGDNEQFF	-	TRBJ2-1	TRBV7-2
CASSEPGQRNTEAFF	-	TRBJ1-1	TRBV6-1
CASRDRGLGDGYTF	-	TRBJ1-2	TRBV6-5
CAWSEGRFPNEQFF	-	TRBJ2-1	TRBV30
CAISGGQGGMNTEAFF	-	TRBJ1-1	TRBV10-3
CATSDPNRDRGLETQYF	-	TRBJ2-5	TRBV24-1
CASRSGFYGYTF	-	TRBJ1-2	TRBV28
CASSPSSKGRNTIYF	-	TRBJ1-3	TRBV23-1
CASSVGGQGGNTGELFF	-	TRBJ2-2	TRBV9
CATTSAGFDQPQHF	-	TRBJ1-5	TRBV28
CASSDRQREFPPQFF	-	TRBJ2-1	TRBV25-1
CASSPRAVYNEQFF	-	TRBJ2-1	TRBV18
CASRSGRGDGEQFF	once	TRBJ2-1	TRBV19
CASSYLGTSGSISDTQYF	-	TRBJ2-3	TRBV7-3
CASSQGKRGETQYF	-	TRBJ2-5	TRBV19
CASSQRLNEKLFF	-	TRBJ1-4	TRBV4-1
CASSLGISSYNEQFF	-	TRBJ2-1	TRBV11-1
CASSMDRWGAYEQYF	-	TRBJ2-7	TRBV5-1
CASSPNSWIGWEQYF	-	TRBJ2-7	TRBV9
CAGSIQGHEQYF	once	TRBJ2-7	TRBV24-1
CASSLPASGETQYF	-	TRBJ2-5	TRBV7-9
CASRWASGRRETQYF	-	TRBJ2-5	TRBV27
CASSPGSSYEQYF	-	TRBJ2-7	TRBV18
CASSADRGEKLFF	-	TRBJ1-4	TRBV9
CASNGAGGYTF	-	TRBJ1-2	TRBV28
CASSLVAGDRNTIYF	-	TRBJ1-3	TRBV7-9
CASSYGGEAFF	-	TRBJ1-1	TRBV6-5
CAWSVGLSYEQYF	-	TRBJ2-7	TRBV30
CASSARGGGWYGYTF	-	TRBJ1-2	TRBV28